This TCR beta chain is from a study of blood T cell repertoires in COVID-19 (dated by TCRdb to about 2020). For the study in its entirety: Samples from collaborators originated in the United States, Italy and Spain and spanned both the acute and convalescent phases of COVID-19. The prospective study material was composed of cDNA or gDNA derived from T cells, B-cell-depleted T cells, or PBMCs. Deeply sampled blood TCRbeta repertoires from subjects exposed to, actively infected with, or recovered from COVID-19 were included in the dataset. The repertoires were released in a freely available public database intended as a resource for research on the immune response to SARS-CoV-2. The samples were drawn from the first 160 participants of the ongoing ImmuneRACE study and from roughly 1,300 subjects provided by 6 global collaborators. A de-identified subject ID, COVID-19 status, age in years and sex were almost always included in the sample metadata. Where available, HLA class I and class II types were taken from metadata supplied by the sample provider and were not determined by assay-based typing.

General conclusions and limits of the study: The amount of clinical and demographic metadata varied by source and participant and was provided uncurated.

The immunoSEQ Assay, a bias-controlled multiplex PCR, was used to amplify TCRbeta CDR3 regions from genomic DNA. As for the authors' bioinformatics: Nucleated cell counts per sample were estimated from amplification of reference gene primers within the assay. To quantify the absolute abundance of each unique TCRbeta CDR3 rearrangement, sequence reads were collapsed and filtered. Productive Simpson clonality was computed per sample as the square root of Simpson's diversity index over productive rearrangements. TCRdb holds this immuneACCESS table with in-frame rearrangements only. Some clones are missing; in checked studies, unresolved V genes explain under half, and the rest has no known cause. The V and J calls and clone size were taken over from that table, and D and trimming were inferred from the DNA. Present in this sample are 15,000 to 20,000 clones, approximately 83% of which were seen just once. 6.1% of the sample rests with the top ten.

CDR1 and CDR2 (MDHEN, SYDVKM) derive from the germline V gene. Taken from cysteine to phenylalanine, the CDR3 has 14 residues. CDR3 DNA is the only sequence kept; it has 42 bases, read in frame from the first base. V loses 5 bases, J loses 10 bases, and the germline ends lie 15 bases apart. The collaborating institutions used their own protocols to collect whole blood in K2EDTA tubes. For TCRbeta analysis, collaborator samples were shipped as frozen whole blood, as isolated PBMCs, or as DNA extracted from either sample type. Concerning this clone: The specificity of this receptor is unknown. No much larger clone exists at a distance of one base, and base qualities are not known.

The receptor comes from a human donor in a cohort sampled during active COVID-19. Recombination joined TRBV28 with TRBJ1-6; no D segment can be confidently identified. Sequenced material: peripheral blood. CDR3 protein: CASSPRRELSPLHF. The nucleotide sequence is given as TGTGCCAGCAGTCCGCGTCGGGAGCTGTCACCCCTCCACTTT.